The subject of this entry is one T cell receptor beta chain. Its antigen remains unknown. This entry comes from a study of T cells in tumors after PD-1 blockade. Whole-study findings and limits: After therapy, most expanded exhausted CD8+ clones were absent pre-treatment, suggesting clonal replacement.

The CDR3 covers 16 residues. V gave up 4 bases and J gave up 4 bases; unmatched junction bases: 9. The germline CDR1 and CDR2 sequences are MNHEY and SVGAGI. Clones were sequenced by immunoSEQ multiplex PCR, and TCRdb holds only the in-frame ones, with some missing. The table includes about 12,000 clones, roughly two thirds detected once. This TCR derives from a human donor with basal cell carcinoma. The rearrangement links TRBV6-5 to TRBJ1-1; 10 bases are a match to TRBD1. The specimen comprised tumor tissue, sampled before anti-PD-1 treatment. CDR3 bases: TGTGCCAGCAGTTCGTCCCGGGACAGGGGTGGCACTGAAGCTTTCTTT. Protein sequence: CASSSSRDRGGTEAFF.